The present TCR beta chain was sequenced within a study of T cell responses to AZD1222 COVID-19 vaccine. The study's findings and limits: Clonal diversity was possibly underestimated; the donors were predominantly white British and more often female. Across spike, vaccine-associated CD4 TCRs were found, dominant at 160-218 and 743-854. Reportedly, nearly half the spike-specific TCRs target unmutated variant regions.

Generated by immunoSEQ multiplex PCR, the TCRdb table keeps only in-frame clones and is missing some. The table lists about 92,000 clones, approximately 91% of them singletons. The CDR3 is 13 amino acids. The V gene's germline CDR1 is MNHEY and CDR2 SVGAGI. Deletions cut 4 bases from V and 2 bases from J, with 8 bases between. Comments on this clone: Its cognate antigen is unknown.

The receptor's source is an adult in good health. This specimen consisted of peripheral blood, obtained on day 0 of AZD1222 vaccination. The chain recombines TRBV6-5 with TRBJ1-2; no clear D. The CDR3 protein is CASSLQQNYGYTF. CDR3 in DNA: TGTGCCAGCAGTTTACAACAGAACTATGGCTACACCTTC.